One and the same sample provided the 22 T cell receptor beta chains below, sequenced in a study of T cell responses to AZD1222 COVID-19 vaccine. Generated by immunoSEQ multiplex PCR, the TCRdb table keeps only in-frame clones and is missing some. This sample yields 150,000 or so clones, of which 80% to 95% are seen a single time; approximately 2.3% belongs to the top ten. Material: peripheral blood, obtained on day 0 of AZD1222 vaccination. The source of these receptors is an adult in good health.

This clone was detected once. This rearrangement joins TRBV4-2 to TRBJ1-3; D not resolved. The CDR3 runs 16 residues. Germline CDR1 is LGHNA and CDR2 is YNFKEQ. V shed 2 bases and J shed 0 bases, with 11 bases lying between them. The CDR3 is CASSQFTSSSGNTIYF. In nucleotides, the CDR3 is TGTGCCAGCAGCCAATTCACTTCTAGCTCTGGAAACACCATATATTTT.

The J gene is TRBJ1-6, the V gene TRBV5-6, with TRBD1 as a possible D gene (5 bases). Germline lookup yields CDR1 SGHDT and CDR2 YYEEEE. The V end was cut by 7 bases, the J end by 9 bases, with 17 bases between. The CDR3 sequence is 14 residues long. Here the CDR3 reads CASENQGFGSPLHF. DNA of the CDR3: TGTGCCAGCGAGAACCAGGGTTTTGGTTCACCCCTCCACTTT.

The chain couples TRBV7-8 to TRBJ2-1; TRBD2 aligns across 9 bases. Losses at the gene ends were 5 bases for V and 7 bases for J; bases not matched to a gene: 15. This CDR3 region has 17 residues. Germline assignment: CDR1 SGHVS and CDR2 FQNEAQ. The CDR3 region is CASSRARGGAASNEQFF. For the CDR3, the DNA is TGTGCCAGCAGCCGGGCCCGCGGGGGGGCGGCAAGTAATGAGCAGTTCTTC.

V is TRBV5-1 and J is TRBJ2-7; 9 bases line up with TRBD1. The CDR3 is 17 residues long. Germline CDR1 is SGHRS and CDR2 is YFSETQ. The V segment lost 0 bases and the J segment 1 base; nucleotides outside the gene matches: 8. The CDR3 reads CASSLAAGQGPSYEQYF. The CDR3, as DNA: TGCGCCAGCAGCTTGGCGGCGGGACAGGGCCCTTCCTACGAGCAGTACTTC.

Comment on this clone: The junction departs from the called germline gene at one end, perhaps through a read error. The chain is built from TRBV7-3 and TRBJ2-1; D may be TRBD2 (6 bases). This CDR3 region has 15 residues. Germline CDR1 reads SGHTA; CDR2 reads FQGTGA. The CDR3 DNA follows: TGTGCCAGCAGCGTAACCGGGACTGACTACAATGAGCAGTTCTTC. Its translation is CASSVTGTDYNEQFF.

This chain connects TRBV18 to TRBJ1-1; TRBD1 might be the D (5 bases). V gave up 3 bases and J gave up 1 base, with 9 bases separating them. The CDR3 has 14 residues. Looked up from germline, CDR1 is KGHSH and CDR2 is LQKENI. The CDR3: CASSPPDKNTEAFF. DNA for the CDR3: TGTGCCAGCTCACCCCCGGACAAGAACACTGAAGCTTTCTTT.

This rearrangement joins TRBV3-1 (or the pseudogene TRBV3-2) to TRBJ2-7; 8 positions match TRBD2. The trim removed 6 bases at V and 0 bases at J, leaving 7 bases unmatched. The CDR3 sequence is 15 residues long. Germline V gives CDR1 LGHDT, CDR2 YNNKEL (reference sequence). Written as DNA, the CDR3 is TGTGCCAGCAGGGACTCGGGGGGGACCTCCTACGAGCAGTACTTC. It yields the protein CASRDSGGTSYEQYF.

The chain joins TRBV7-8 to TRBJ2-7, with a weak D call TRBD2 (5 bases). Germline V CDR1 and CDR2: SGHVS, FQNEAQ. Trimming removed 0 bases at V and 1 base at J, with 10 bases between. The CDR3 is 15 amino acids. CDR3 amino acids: CASSLAKSGSYEQYF. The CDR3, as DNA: TGTGCCAGCAGCTTAGCGAAGAGCGGATCCTACGAGCAGTACTTC.

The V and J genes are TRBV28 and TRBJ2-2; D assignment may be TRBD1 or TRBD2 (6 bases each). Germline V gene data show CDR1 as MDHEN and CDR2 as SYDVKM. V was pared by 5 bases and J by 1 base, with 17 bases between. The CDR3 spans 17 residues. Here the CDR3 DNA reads TGTGCCAGCAGTGCACGACTAGGGGGTAGGAACACCGGGGAGCTGTTTTTT. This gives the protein CASSARLGGRNTGELFF.

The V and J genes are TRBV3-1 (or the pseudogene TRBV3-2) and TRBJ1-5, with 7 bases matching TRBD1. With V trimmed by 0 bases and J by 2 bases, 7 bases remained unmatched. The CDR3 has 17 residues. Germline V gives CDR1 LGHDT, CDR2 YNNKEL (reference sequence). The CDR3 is CASSQENRGFGNQPQHF. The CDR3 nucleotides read TGTGCCAGCAGCCAAGAAAACAGGGGTTTTGGCAATCAGCCCCAGCATTTT.

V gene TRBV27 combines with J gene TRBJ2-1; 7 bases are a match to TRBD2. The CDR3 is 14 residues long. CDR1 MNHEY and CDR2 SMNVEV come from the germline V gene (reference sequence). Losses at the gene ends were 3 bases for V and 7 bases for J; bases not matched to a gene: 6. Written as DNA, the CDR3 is TGTGCCAGCAGTTTTCAACTAGCGCCGAATGAGCAGTTCTTC. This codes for CASSFQLAPNEQFF.

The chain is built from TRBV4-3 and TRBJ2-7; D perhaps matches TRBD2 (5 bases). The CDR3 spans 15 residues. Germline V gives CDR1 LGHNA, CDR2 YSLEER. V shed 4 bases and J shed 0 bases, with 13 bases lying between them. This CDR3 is CASSPGERSSYEQYF. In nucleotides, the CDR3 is TGCGCCAGCAGCCCCGGGGAGAGGAGCTCCTACGAGCAGTACTTC.

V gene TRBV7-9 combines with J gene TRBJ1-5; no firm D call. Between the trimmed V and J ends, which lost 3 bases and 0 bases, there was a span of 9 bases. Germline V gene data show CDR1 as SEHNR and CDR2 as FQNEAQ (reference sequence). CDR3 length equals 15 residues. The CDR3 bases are TGTGCCAGCAGCTTGACGGGAGATAGCAATCAGCCCCAGCATTTT. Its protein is CASSLTGDSNQPQHF.

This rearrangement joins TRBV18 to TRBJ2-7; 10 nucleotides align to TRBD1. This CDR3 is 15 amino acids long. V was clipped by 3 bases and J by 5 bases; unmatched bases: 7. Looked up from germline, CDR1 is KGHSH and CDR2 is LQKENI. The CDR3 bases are TGTGCCAGCTCACCTCAGGGGACAGGGGTTGACGAGCAGTACTTC. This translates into CASSPQGTGVDEQYF. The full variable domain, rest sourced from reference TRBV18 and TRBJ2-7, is NAGVMQNPRHLVRRRGQEARLRCSPMKGHSHVYWYRQLPEEGLKFMVYLQKENIIDESGMPKERFSAEFPKEGPSILRIQQVVRGDSAAYFCASSPQGTGVDEQYFGPGTRLTVT.

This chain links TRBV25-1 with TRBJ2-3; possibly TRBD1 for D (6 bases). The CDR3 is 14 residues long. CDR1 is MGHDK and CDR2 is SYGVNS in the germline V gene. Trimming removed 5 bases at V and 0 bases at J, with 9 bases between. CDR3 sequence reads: CASSPGESTDTQYF. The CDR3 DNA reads TGTGCCAGCAGTCCAGGGGAAAGCACAGATACGCAGTATTTT.

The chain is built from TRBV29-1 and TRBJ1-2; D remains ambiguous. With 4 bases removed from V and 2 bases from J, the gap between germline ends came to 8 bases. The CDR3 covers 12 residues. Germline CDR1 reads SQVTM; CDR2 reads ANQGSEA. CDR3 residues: CSVVGTNYGYTF. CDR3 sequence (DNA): TGCAGCGTTGTTGGCACGAACTATGGCTACACCTTC.

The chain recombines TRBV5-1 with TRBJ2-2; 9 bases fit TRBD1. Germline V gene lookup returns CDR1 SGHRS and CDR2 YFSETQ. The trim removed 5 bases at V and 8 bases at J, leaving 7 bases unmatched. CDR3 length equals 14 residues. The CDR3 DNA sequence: TGCGCCAGCAGGCCGGGACAGGGAAGTGGGGAGCTGTTTTTT. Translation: CASRPGQGSGELFF.

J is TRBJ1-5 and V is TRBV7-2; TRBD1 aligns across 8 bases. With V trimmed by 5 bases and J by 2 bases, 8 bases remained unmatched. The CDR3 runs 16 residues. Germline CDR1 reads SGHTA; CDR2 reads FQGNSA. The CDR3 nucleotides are TGTGCCAGCAGCCTCCTACAGGGGGAGGGCAATCAGCCCCAGCATTTT. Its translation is CASSLLQGEGNQPQHF.

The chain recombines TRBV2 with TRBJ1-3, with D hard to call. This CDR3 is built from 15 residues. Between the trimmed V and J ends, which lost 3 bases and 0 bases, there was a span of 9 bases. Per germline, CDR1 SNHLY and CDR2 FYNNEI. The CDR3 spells CASSDVTASGNTIYF. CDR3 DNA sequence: TGTGCCAGCAGTGATGTTACGGCCTCTGGAAACACCATATATTTT. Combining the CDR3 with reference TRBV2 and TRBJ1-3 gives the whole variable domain EPEVTQTPSHQVTQMGQEVILRCVPISNHLYFYWYRQILGQKVEFLVSFYNNEISEKSEIFDDQFSVERPDGSNFTLKIRSTKLEDSAMYFCASSDVTASGNTIYFGEGSWLTVV.

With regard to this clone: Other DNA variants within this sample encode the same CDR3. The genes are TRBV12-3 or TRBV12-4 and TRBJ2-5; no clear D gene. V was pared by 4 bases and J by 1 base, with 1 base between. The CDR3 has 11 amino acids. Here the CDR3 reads CASSSQETQYF. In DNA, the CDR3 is TGTGCCAGCAGTTCCCAAGAGACCCAGTACTTC.

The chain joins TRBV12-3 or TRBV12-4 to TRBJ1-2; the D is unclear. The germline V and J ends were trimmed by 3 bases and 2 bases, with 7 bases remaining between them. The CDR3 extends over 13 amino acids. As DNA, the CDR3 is TGTGCCAGCAGTTTCAGAGGGAACTATGGCTACACCTTC. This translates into CASSFRGNYGYTF.

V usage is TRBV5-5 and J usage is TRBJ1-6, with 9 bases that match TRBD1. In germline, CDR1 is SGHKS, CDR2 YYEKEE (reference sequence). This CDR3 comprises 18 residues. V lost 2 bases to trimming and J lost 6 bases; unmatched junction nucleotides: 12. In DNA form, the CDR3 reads TGTGCCAGCAGCTTAGAATCCGGGACAGGGATAAGTAATTCACCCCTCCACTTT. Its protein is CASSLESGTGISNSPLHF.